Following are 11 T cell receptor beta chains from one sample sequenced in a study of regulatory dendritic cells for organ transplantation. Sorted T cells were CFSE-labeled and cultured four to five days with allogeneic regulatory or mature dendritic cells at 1:10. Profiled with immunoSEQ multiplex PCR; TCRdb holds only in-frame clones, not every one. In the table there are about 20,000 clones, 75% to 90% of which are singletons. These receptors have no identified antigens. The sequenced sample was naive CD4+ T cells from blood cultured with regulatory dendritic cells. Subset specified: CD45RA+ naive T cells. These receptors all stem from a human donor in good health.

The gene calls are TRBV18 and TRBJ2-1; 7 bases line up with TRBD1. The ends lost 3 bases at V and 5 bases at J; junction bases unmatched: 10. CDR3 length equals 16 residues. Germline V gene lookup returns CDR1 KGHSH and CDR2 LQKENI. For the CDR3, the DNA is TGTGCCAGCTCACCCCAGTCAGGGACAGCTGACAATGAGCAGTTCTTC. It encodes CASSPQSGTADNEQFF.

There are a few counts of this clone. The chain employs TRBV5-3 and TRBJ1-6; D gene uncertain. TRBV5-3 is marked as an open reading frame, function uncertain. The ends were cut back, 9 bases at V and 0 bases at J, with 10 bases in the middle. This CDR3 comprises 14 residues. CDR3 region: CATQSSSYNSPLHF. CDR3 bases: TGTGCCACCCAATCAAGCTCCTATAATTCACCCCTCCACTTT.

This chain uses TRBV28 with TRBJ1-5; D is ambiguous. The CDR3 consists of 15 residues. Trimming took off 6 bases at V and 2 bases at J, with 14 bases between the two ends. The germline CDR1 and CDR2 sequences are MDHEN and SYDVKM. CDR3 loop: CASSPNGFGNQPQHF. In DNA form, the CDR3 reads TGTGCCAGCAGCCCCAATGGATTCGGCAATCAGCCCCAGCATTTT.

This rearrangement joins TRBV30 to TRBJ2-5; D is unclear. Germline V gene data show CDR1 as GTSNPN and CDR2 as SVGIG (reference sequence). This CDR3 region has 12 residues. The V end was cut by 5 bases, the J end by 5 bases, with 12 bases between. CDR3 amino acids: CAWGLRLETQYF. The CDR3 bases are TGTGCCTGGGGGTTACGTCTGGAGACCCAGTACTTC. Full variable domain (remainder filled in from reference TRBV30 and TRBJ2-5): SQTIHQWPATLVQPVGSPLSLECTVEGTSNPNLYWYRQAAGRGLQLLFYSVGIGQISSEVPQNLSASRPQDRQFILSSKKLLLSDSGFYLCAWGLRLETQYFGPGTRLLVL.

This sequence joins TRBV5-4 and TRBJ1-2; weak D call: TRBD1 (6 bases). From germline, CDR1 is SGHNT and CDR2 YYREEE (reference sequence). The germline V and J ends were trimmed by 3 bases and 2 bases, with 14 bases remaining between them. The CDR3 is made up of 15 amino acids. The CDR3 spells CASSSRTVLNYGYTF. In DNA form, the CDR3 reads TGTGCCAGCAGCTCGAGGACAGTATTGAACTATGGCTACACCTTC.

The chain is built from TRBV11-2 and TRBJ1-1, with D unclear. Germline values: CDR1 SGHAT, CDR2 FQNNGV. The V end was cut by 2 bases, the J end by 2 bases, with 6 bases between. The CDR3 runs 13 residues. The CDR3 reads CASSLNGNTEAFF. DNA for the CDR3: TGTGCCAGCAGCTTAAATGGAAACACTGAAGCTTTCTTT.

The chain has TRBV9 and TRBJ1-1; 7 bases are a match to TRBD1. V was pared by 3 bases and J by 1 base, with 15 bases of the junction left unmatched. The CDR3 consists of 18 residues. In germline, CDR1 is SGDLS, CDR2 YYNGEE. The CDR3 nucleotides are TGTGCCAGCAGCGCTCGACAGGGCGGGCTCAGCCAGAACACTGAAGCTTTCTTT. It is translated as CASSARQGGLSQNTEAFF.

The rearrangement joins TRBV27 to TRBJ1-2; 8 bases fit TRBD1. The CDR3 is made up of 19 amino acids. The J segment lost 5 bases and the V segment lost 0 bases, leaving 17 bases of the junction unmatched. CDR1 MNHEY and CDR2 SMNVEV come from the germline V gene (reference sequence). CDR3 bases: TGTGCCAGCAGTTTATCTCCACCATATCGCCGGGACAGGTATTATGGCTACACCTTC. This translates into CASSLSPPYRRDRYYGYTF.

The rearrangement uses TRBV5-6 and TRBJ1-6; 8 nucleotides match TRBD1. Germline values: CDR1 SGHDT, CDR2 YYEEEE. The trim removed 0 bases at V and 4 bases at J, leaving 12 bases unmatched. The CDR3 length is 19 residues. The CDR3 region is CASSLGWQTTGGYNSPLHF. In DNA, the CDR3 is TGTGCCAGCAGCTTGGGTTGGCAGACAACAGGGGGATATAATTCACCCCTCCACTTT.

The V call is TRBV11-2, the J call TRBJ2-7; the match to TRBD2 covers 9 bases. The CDR3 consists of 16 residues. Germline values: CDR1 SGHAT, CDR2 FQNNGV. The ends lost 2 bases at V and 2 bases at J; junction bases unmatched: 7. CDR3 in DNA: TGTGCCAGCAGCTTAAAGCTAGCGGGAAAAGCCTACGAGCAGTACTTC. Translated: CASSLKLAGKAYEQYF.

The chain combines TRBV11-2 with TRBJ2-5; D might be TRBD1 (5 bases). Germline V gives CDR1 SGHAT, CDR2 FQNNGV. The CDR3 contains 13 residues. V dropped 3 bases and J dropped 4 bases, with 9 bases sitting between them. CDR3: CASSFGRAETQYF. In DNA form, the CDR3 reads TGTGCCAGCAGCTTCGGCAGGGCAGAGACCCAGTACTTC.